The text below deals with one T cell receptor beta chain. Its antigen is currently unknown. Analysis of PBMCs was direct, with no culture step. Repertoires were generated with immunoSEQ multiplex PCR, while TCRdb's copy carries only in-frame clones and drops some. The sample lists 80,000 to 95,000 clones; 70% to 85% were seen once. The junction had 9 bases not matched to a gene; V was cut back by 6 bases and J by 9 bases. The CDR3 extends over 14 amino acids. Germline lookup yields CDR1 SQVTM and CDR2 ANQGSEA. These data come from a study of neoadjuvant anti-PD-1 for oral cavity cancer. General study findings and limits: Higher pretreatment blood Treg/Th17 ratios correlated with higher pretreatment blood and lower post-treatment tumor TCRbeta clonality. With three patients per group, TCR findings need larger cohorts. Non-responders to neoadjuvant nivolumab had significantly more clonal PBMC T cells than responders.

The material was PBMCs, obtained before nivolumab (anti-PD-1) treatment. This receptor was obtained from a person aged 40 to 85 with oral cavity squamous cell carcinoma. The chain combines TRBV29-1 with TRBJ2-1; 12 positions match TRBD2. CDR3 region: CSVERLAGDGEQFF. DNA of the CDR3: TGCAGCGTGGAAAGACTAGCGGGAGACGGTGAGCAGTTCTTC.